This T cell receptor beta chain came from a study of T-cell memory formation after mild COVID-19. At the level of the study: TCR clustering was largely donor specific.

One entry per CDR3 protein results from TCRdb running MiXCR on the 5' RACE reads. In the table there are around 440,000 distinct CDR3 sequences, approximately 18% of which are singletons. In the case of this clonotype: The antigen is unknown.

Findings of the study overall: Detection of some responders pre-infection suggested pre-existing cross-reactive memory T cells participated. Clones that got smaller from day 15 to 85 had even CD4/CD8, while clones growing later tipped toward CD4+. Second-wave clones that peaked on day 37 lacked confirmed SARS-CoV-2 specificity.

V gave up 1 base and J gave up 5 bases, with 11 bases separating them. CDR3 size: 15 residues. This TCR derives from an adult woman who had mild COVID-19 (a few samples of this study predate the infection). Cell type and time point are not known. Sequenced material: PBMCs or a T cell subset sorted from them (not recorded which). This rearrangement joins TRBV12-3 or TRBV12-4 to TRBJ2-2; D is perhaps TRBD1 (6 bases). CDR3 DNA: TGTGCCAGCAGTTTAGGACAGGCCCGGACCGGGGAGCTGTTTTTT. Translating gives CASSLGQARTGELFF.